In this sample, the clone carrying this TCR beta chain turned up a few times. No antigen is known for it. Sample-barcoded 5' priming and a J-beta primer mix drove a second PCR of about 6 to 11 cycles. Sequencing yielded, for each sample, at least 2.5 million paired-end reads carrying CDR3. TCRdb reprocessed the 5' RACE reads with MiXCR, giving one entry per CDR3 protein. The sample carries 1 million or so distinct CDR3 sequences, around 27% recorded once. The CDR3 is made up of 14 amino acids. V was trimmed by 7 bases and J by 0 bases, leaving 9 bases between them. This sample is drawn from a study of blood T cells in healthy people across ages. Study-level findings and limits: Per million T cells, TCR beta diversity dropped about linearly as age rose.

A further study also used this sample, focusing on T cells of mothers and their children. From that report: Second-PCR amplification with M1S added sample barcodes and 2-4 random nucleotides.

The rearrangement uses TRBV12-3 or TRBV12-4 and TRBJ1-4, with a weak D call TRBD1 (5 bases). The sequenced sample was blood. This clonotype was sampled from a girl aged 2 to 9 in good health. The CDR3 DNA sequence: TGTGCCAGCATGGGGCCGGCAACTAATGAAAAACTGTTTTTT. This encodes CASMGPATNEKLFF.